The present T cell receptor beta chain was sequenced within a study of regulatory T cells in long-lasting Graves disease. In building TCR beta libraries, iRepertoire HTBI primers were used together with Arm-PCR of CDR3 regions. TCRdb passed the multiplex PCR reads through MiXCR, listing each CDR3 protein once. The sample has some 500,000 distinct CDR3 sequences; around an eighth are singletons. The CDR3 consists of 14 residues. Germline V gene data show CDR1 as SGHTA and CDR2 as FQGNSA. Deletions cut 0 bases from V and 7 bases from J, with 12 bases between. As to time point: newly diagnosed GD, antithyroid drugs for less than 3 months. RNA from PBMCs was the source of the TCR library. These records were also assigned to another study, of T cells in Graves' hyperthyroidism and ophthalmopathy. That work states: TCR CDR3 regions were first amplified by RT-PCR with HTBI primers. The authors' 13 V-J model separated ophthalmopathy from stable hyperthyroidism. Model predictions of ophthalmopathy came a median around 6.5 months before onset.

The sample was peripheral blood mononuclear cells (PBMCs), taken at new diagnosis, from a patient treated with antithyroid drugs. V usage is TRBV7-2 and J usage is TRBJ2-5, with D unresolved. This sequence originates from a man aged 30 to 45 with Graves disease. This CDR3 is CASSLAGLPLTQYF. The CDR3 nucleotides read TGTGCCAGCAGCTTAGCCGGGCTCCCGCTGACCCAGTACTTC.